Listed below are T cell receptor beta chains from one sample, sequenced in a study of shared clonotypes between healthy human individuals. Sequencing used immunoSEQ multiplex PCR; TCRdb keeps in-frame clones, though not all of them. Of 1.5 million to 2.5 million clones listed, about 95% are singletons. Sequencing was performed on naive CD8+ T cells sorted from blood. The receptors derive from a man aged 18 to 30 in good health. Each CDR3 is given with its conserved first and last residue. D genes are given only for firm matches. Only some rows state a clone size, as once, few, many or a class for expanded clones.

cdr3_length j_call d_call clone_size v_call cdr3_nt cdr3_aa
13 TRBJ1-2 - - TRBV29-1 TGCAGCGCCTGGACAGATTCGAACTATGGCTACACCTTC CSAWTDSNYGYTF
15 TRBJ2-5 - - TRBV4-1 TGCGCCAGCAGCCAAGTAAACGGTCCGAAAGAGACCCAGTACTTC CASSQVNGPKETQYF
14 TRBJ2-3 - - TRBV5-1 TGCGCCAGCAGCCCGGAGCACAGCACAGATACGCAGTATTTT CASSPEHSTDTQYF
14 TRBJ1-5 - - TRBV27 TGTGCCAGCAGTGTACAGGGTCACAATCAGCCCCAGCATTTT CASSVQGHNQPQHF
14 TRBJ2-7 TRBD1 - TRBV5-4 TGTGCCAGCAAAAGCGGGACAGGGTCCTACGAGCAGTACTTC CASKSGTGSYEQYF
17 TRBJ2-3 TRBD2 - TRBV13 TGTGCCAGCAGCTCCGAGCGGGAGCAACGGAGCACAGATACGCAGTATTTT CASSSEREQRSTDTQYF
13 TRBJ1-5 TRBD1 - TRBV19 TGTGCCAGTACTTGGGACAGGGATCAGCCCCAGCATTTT CASTWDRDQPQHF
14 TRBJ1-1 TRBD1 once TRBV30 TGTGCCTGGAGGGAGGACAGGGCAGGAGGGGAAGCTTTCTTT CAWREDRAGGEAFF
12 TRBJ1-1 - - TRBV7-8 TGTGCCAGCTCACGAGGGAACACTGAAGCTTTCTTT CASSRGNTEAFF
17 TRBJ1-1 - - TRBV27 TGTGCCAGCAGTTTGAGGGGGAGCTTAGTCATGAACACTGAAGCTTTCTTT CASSLRGSLVMNTEAFF
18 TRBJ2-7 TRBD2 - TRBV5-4 TGTGCCAGCAGCGCAGGACTAGCGGATAATGTAATAACCTACGAGCAGTACTTC CASSAGLADNVITYEQYF
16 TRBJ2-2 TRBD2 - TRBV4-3 TGCGCCAGCAGCCAAGATCGGGCGGGAGGGCCCGGGGAGCTGTTTTTT CASSQDRAGGPGELFF
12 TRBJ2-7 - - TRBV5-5 TGTGCCAGCAGCGCGTGGGGGGAGGAGCAGTACTTC CASSAWGEEQYF
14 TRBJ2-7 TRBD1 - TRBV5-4 TGTGCCAGCAGCTTGGATGGACAGGGTGACGAGCAGTACTTC CASSLDGQGDEQYF
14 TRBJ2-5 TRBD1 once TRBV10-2 TGCGCCAGCAGTGAGGGGGACAGGGAGGTGACCCAGTACTTC CASSEGDREVTQYF
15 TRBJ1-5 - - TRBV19 TGTGCCAGTAGTATAGGAAGGCTCGGCAATCAGCCCCAGCATTTT CASSIGRLGNQPQHF
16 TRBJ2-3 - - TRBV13 TGTGCCAGCAGCTTAGATTCCAGGTCTAGCACAGATACGCAGTATTTT CASSLDSRSSTDTQYF
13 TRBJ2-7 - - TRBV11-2 TGTGCCAGCAGCTTTGGCGAATCCTACGAGCAGTACTTC CASSFGESYEQYF
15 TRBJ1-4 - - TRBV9 TGTGCCAGCAGCGTCAGTGGCGCGACTAATGAAAAACTGTTTTTT CASSVSGATNEKLFF
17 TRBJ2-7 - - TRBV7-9 TGTGCCAGCAGCATTCCCGACCTCTACGGGGGCAGCTACGAGCAGTACTTC CASSIPDLYGGSYEQYF
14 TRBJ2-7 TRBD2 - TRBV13 TGTGCCAGCAGCCCGGGCGGGAGGACCTACGAGCAGTACTTC CASSPGGRTYEQYF
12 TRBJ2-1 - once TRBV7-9 TGTGCCAGCGGGGCAAGTTACAATGAGCAGTTCTTC CASGASYNEQFF
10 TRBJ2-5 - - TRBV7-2 TGTGCCAGTAGAGGAGAGACCCAGTACTTC CASRGETQYF
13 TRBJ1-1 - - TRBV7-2 TGTGCCAGCAGCCCCCCCAGCAGCCTTGAAGCTTTCTTT CASSPPSSLEAFF
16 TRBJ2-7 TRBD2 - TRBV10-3 TGTGCCATCAGTGAGGGGACTAGCGGGAAATTTCACGAGCAGTACTTC CAISEGTSGKFHEQYF
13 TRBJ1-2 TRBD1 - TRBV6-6 TGTGCCAGCAGCGGGACAGGGTCCTATGGCTACACCTTC CASSGTGSYGYTF
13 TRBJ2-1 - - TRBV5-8 TGTGCCAGCAGAAGCGGAACCTACAATGAGCAGTTCTTC CASRSGTYNEQFF
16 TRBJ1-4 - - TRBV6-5 TGTGCCAGCAGTTATTCCCCCCAGGGGTCTTATGAAAAACTGTTTTTT CASSYSPQGSYEKLFF
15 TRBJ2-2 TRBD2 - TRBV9 TGTGCCAGCAGCGCGAGCGGGGGGGCGACCGGGGAGCTGTTTTTT CASSASGGATGELFF
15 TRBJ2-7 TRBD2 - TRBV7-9 TGTGCCAGCAGTTTACTAGCGGGAGTATTCTACGAGCAGTACTTC CASSLLAGVFYEQYF
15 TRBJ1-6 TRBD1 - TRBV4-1 TGCGCCAGCAGCCAAGGGCAGGGGGCCAATTCACCCCTCCACTTT CASSQGQGANSPLHF
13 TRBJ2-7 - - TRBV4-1 TGCGCCAGCAGCCAAGGTCCGGGCTCCGAGCAGTACTTC CASSQGPGSEQYF
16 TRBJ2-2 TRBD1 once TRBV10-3 TGTGCCATCAGATACAATGACAGGGAGAACACCGGGGAGCTGTTTTTT CAIRYNDRENTGELFF
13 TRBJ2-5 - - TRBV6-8 TGTGCCAGCAGTTACTTCTTAGCGGAGACCCAGTACTTC CASSYFLAETQYF
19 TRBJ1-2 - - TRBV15 TGTGCCACCAGCAGCCCCGCCGGAGAAAGGACTCTGTGGGGCTATGGCTACACCTTC CATSSPAGERTLWGYGYTF
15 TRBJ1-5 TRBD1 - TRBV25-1 TGTGCCAGGCTGGGACAGGCCCAGGTCAATCAGCCCCAGCATTTT CARLGQAQVNQPQHF
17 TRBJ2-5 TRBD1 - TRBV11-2 TGTGCCAGCAGCTTAGGTGCAGGGGGACAATCTTTGGAGACCCAGTACTTC CASSLGAGGQSLETQYF
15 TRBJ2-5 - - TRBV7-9 TGTGCCAGCAGCTTAGTTTTGGGGGAGGAAGAGACCCAGTACTTC CASSLVLGEEETQYF
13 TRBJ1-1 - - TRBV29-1 TGCAGCGTTGACGATGGCGGGCACACTGAAGCTTTCTTT CSVDDGGHTEAFF
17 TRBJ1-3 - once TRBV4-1 TGCGCCAGCAGCCAATATCTCGGAGGGGGAGTCGGAAACACCATATATTTT CASSQYLGGGVGNTIYF
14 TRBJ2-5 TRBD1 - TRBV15 TGTGCCACCGTGAGGGGGCTACCTGGAGAGACCCAGTACTTC CATVRGLPGETQYF
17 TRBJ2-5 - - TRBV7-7 TGTGCTAGCAGCTTAGGCCCCAGCCTAGAGGACCAAGAGACCCAGTACTTC CASSLGPSLEDQETQYF
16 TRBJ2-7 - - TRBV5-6 TGTGCCAGCAGCTCCATGAGGTGGGGTAGTACCTACGAGCAGTACTTC CASSSMRWGSTYEQYF
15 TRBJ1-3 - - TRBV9 TGTGCCAGCAGCGCGGAACCAAACTCTGGAAACACCATATATTTT CASSAEPNSGNTIYF
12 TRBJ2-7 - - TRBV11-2 TGTGCCAGCAGCTTAGGGGGAAACGAGCAGTACTTC CASSLGGNEQYF
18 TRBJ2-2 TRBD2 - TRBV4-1 TGCGCCAGCAGCCAAGATCTCTTGGGCGGGAGGACCACCGGGGAGCTGTTTTTT CASSQDLLGGRTTGELFF
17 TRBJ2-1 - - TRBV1 TGCACCAGCAGCCACGGGAAACGCCGTTGCCTCCGGAATGAGCAGTTCTTC CTSSHGKRRCLRNEQFF
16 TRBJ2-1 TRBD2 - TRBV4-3 TGCGCCAGCAGCCCCGTGGGAAGCGGGGTCTACAATGAGCAGTTCTTC CASSPVGSGVYNEQFF
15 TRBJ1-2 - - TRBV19 TGTGCCAGTAGTATTTATGAGACGGCTAACTATGGCTACACCTTC CASSIYETANYGYTF
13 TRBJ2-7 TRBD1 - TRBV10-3 TGTGCCATCAGCGACACAGGGGTCTACGAGCAGTACTTC CAISDTGVYEQYF
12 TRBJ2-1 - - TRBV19 TGTGCCAGTAGTATAGGCGGCCATGAGCAGTTCTTC CASSIGGHEQFF
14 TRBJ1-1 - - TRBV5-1 TGCGCCAGCAGCCCTGGGGTCCTGAACACTGAAGCTTTCTTT CASSPGVLNTEAFF
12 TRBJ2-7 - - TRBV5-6 TGTGCCAGCAGCTTGGGTTGGTACGAGCAGTACTTC CASSLGWYEQYF